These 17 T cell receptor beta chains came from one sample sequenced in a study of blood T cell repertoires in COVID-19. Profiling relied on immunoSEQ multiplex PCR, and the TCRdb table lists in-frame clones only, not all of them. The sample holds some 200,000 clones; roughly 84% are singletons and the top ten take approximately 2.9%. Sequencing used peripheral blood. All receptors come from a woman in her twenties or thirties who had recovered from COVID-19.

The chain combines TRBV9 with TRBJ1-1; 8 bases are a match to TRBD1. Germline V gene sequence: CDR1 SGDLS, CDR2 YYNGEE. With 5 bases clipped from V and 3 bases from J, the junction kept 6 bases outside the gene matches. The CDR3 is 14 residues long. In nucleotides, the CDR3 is TGTGCCAGCAGTTCAGGGGGCGGGGACACTGAAGCTTTCTTT. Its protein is CASSSGGGDTEAFF.

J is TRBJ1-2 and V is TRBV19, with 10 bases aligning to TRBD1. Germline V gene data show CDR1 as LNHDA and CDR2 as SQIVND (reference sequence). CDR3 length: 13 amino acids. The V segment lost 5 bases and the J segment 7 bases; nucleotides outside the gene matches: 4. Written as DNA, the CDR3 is TGTGCCAGTAGTCCCGGGACAGGGGCTGGCTACACCTTC. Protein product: CASSPGTGAGYTF.

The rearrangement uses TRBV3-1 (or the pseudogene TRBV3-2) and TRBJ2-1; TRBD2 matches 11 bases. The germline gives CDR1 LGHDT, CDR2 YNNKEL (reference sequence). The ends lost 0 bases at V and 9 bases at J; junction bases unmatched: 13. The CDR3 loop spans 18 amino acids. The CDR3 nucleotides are TGTGCCAGCAGCCAAGATCTTGGGCTAGCGGGGGGCCTTGGTGAGCAGTTCTTC. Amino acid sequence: CASSQDLGLAGGLGEQFF.

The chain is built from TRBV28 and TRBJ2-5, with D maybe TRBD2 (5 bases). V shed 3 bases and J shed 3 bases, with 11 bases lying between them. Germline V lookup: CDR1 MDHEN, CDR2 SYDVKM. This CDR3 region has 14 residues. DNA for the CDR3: TGTGCCAGCAGTTTTGAGGGAAGGAAAGAGACCCAGTACTTC. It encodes CASSFEGRKETQYF.

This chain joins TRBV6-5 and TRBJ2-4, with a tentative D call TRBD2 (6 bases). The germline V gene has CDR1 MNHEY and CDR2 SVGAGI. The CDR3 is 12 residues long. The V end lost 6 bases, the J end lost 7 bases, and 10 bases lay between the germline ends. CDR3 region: CASSAGSNIQYF. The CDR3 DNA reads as TGTGCCAGCAGCGCGGGATCGAACATTCAGTACTTC.

The CDR3: CASSAPGLLGYF. CDR3 nucleotides: TGTGCCAGCAGTGCGCCGGGACTACTTGGGTATTTT. This sequence joins TRBV28 and TRBJ2-3, with 7 bases identical to TRBD2. V was clipped by 5 bases and J by 14 bases; unmatched bases: 10. Germline V CDR1 and CDR2: MDHEN, SYDVKM. This CDR3 contains 12 residues.

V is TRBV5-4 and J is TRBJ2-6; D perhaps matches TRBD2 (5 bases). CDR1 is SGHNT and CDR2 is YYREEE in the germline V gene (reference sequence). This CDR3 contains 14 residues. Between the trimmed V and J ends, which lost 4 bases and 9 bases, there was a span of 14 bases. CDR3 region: CASSQKTSGNVLTF. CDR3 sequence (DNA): TGTGCCAGCAGCCAAAAGACAAGCGGCAACGTCCTGACTTTC.

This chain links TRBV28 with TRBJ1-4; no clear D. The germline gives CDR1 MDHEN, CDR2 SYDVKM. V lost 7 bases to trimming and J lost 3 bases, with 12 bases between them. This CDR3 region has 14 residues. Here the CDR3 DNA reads TGTGCCAGCAAGGTCCGGGAAGCTAATGAAAAACTGTTTTTT. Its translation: CASKVREANEKLFF. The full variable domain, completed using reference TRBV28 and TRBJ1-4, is DVKVTQSSRYLVKRTGEKVFLECVQDMDHENMFWYRQDPGLGLRLIYFSYDVKMKEKGDIPEGYSVSREKKERFSLILESASTNQTSMYLCASKVREANEKLFFGSGTQLSVL.

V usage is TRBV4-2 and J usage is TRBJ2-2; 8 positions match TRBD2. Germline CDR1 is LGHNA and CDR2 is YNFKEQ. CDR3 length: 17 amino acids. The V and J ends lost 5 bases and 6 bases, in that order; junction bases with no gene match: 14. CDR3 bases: TGTGCCAGCAGCTTGCCGCCCGGGACTAGTCGCCCCGGGGAGCTGTTTTTT. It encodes CASSLPPGTSRPGELFF.

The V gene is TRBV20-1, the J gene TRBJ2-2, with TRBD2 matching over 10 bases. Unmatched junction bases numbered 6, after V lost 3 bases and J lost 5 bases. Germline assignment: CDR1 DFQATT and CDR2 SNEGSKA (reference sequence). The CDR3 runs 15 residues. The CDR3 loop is CSASRVTSGTGELFF. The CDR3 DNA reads TGCAGTGCTAGTAGGGTGACTAGCGGGACCGGGGAGCTGTTTTTT.

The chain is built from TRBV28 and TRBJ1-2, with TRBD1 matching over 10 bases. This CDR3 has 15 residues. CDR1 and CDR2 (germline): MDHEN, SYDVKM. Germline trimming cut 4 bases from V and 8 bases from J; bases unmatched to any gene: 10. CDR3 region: CASSSSGTGVGGYTF. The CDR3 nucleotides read TGTGCCAGCAGTTCCTCCGGGACAGGGGTTGGGGGCTACACCTTC.

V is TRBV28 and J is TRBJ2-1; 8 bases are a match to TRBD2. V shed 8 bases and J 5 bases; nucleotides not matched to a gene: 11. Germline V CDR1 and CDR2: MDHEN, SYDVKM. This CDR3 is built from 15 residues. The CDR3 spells CASESTGGPNNEQFF. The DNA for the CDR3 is TGTGCCAGCGAATCAACGGGAGGGCCCAACAATGAGCAGTTCTTC.

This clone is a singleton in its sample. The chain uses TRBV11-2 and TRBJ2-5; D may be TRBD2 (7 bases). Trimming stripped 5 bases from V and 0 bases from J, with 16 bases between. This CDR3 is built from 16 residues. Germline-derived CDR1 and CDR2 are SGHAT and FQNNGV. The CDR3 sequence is CASSVMGGQNQETQYF. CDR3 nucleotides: TGTGCCAGCAGCGTAATGGGGGGGCAGAACCAAGAGACCCAGTACTTC.

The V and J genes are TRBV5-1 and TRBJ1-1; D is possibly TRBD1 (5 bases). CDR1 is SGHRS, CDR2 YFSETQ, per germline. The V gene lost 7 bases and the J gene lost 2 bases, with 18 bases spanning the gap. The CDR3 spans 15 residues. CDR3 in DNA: TGCGCCAGCGGCCCGGGTAGACAGCAAAACACTGAAGCTTTCTTT. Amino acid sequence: CASGPGRQQNTEAFF.

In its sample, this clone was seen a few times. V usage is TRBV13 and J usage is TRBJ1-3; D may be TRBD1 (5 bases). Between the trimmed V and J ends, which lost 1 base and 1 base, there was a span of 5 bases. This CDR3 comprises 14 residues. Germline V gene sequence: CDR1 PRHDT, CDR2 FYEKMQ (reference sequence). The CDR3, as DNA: TGTGCCAGCAGCTTAGAGGGGTCTGGAAACACCATATATTTT. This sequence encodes CASSLEGSGNTIYF.

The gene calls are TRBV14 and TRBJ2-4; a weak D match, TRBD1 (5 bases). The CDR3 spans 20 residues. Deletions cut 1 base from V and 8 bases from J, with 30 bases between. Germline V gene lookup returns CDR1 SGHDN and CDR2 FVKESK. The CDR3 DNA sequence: TGTGCCAGCAGCCAAGGGTCCCAAAGGTGGCCAAGGACAAGAGTCGACATTCAGTACTTC. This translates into CASSQGSQRWPRTRVDIQYF.

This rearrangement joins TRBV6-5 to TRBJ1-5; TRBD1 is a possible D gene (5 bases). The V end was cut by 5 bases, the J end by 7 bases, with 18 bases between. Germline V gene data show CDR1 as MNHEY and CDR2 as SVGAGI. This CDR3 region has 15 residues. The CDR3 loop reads CASSPKAGLDQPQHF. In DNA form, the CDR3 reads TGTGCCAGCAGTCCCAAGGCAGGGCTGGACCAGCCCCAGCATTTT.